This TCR beta chain came from a study of blood T cell repertoires in COVID-19. In the study overall: Samples came from the United States, Italy and Spain, spanning acute and convalescent COVID-19. Sources were T cells, B-cell-depleted T cells, or PBMCs; the material itself was cDNA or gDNA.

Per the authors' pipeline: Amplification with reference gene primers provided the estimates of nucleated cell counts. This table comes from immunoSEQ multiplex PCR, and its TCRdb copy is limited to in-frame clones, with some not included. V and J calls and clone size are given by that table; D and trimming were obtained from the DNA. The sample lists approximately 120,000 clones, 80% to 90% occurring once. The receptor comes from a human donor in a cohort sampled during active COVID-19. Sequenced material: peripheral blood.

CDR3 region: CASSAASGEQFF. CDR3 coding DNA: TGTGCCAGCAGCGCTGCTAGCGGCGAGCAGTTCTTC. This chain uses TRBV13 with TRBJ2-1; 7 bases agree with TRBD2. The junction had 5 bases not matched to a gene; V was cut back by 5 bases and J by 10 bases. This CDR3 is 12 amino acids long. Germline V gives CDR1 PRHDT, CDR2 FYEKMQ (reference sequence).